This T cell receptor beta chain was identified during a study of cytotoxic CD8 clonotypes in ibrutinib-treated CLL (TCRdb year 2021). For the wider study: In this cohort, 15 patients were treatment-naive and ten to twelve were relapsed/refractory, while some 17 had unmutated IGHV. Every remission and progressive disease sample was obtained while ibrutinib was still being received by the patients. Cryopreserved peripheral blood mononuclear cells were collected at three points: before therapy, at response, and at either sustained remission or disease progression. The response samples were drawn at a median of approximately 11 months into treatment, with a range of about 6 to 36 months. Partial responses were observed in about 24 patients and complete responses in 2; after a median follow-up of 68 months, remission was maintained in about 15 patients and progression was observed in roughly 12. Of the approximately 86 people in the trial, 26 had longitudinal samples available. On average, each sample yielded around 250,000 productive templates and 80,000 to 95,000 productive rearrangements. What the work shows at the level of the full study, not this receptor alone: Baseline clonality exceeded that of age-matched healthy donors and correlated strongly with circulating CD8+ T-cell counts. Public clonotypes were rare and either contracted or stayed stable during treatment, and the rise in clonality at ibrutinib response reflected the expansion of private clonotypes. Clonality rose at ibrutinib response, remained stable during sustained remission, and dropped back toward baseline at progression. Lymph node repertoires were not examined, and the timing of sampling was not matched between patients in sustained remission and those whose disease progressed.

V is clipped by 0 bases and J by 6 bases, and the sequence between their germline boundaries is 10 bases long. Via the germline V gene, CDR1 is SGHRS and CDR2 YFSETQ. The CDR3 has 13 amino acids, counting the end cysteine and phenylalanine. The only DNA kept is the CDR3, 39 bases in frame from the first base. This specimen's time point label, per the study, means: roughly 12 months on ibrutinib. For TCR beta library preparation, about 2 micrograms of genomic DNA was extracted from cryopreserved PBMCs. Longitudinal blood samples from CLL patients on ibrutinib monotherapy underwent high-throughput TCR beta sequencing. Patients were enrolled in a phase 2 open-label single-center ibrutinib monotherapy trial. The goal of deep resolution MiSeq sequencing was a depth between 1 in 1 million and 1 in 200,000 T cells, and coverage averaged 10x per clonotype. The immunoSEQ hsTCRB Kit was used to generate TCR beta libraries. The original pipeline was this. ImmunoSEQ Data Assistant and ImmunoSEQ Analyzer were used for data analysis, and V, D and J genes were assigned according to IMGT definitions. Clonality, which ranges from 0 to 1, was calculated as one minus the normalized Shannon entropy of productive rearrangement frequencies. Only overrepresented clonotypes making up at least 0.05% of each patient's repertoire were included in the public clonotype analysis. Around 12 age-matched healthy donor repertoires from immuneACCESS were used as controls for clonality. The source is immuneACCESS, and TCRdb retained only in-frame sequences with V and J called. Part of the clones is not carried over; for the studies checked, unresolved V genes explain less than half of this, and the remainder is unexplained. From that table come the V and J calls and clone size; the DNA was used to work out D and trimming. Here the sample has hundreds of thousands of clones; 70% to 75% occur a single time. 5.9% of the sample comes from the top ten.

About this clone: Its antigen is still unknown. No much larger clone exists at a distance of one base, and base qualities are not known.

The sequencing here drew on PBMCs, taken after 12 months of ibrutinib treatment. This TCR was sampled from a human donor with chronic lymphocytic leukemia. The chain is encoded by TRBV5-1 joined to TRBJ2-7; the D gene identity is not certain. The CDR3 corresponds to CASSLGQWGEQYF. The DNA sequence is given as TGCGCCAGCAGCTTGGGACAATGGGGCGAGCAGTACTTC.